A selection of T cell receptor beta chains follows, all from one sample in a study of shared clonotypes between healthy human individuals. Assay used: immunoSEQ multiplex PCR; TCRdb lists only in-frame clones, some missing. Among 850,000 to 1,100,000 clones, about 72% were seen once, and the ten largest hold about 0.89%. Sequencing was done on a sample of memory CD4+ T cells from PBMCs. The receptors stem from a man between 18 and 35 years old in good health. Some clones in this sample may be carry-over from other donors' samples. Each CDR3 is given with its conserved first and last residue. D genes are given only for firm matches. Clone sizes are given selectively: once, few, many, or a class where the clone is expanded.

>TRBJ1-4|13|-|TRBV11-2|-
TGTGCCAGCAGCTTCTGGGGTAATGAAAAACTGTTTTTT
CASSFWGNEKLFF
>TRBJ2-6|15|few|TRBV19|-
TGTGCCAGTAGTAGTACCGACACCGGGGCCAACGTCCTGACTTTC
CASSSTDTGANVLTF
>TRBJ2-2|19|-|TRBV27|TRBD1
TGTGCCAGCAGTTACGGGACAGGGCTTCGTCCAAAGAACACCGGGGAGCTGTTTTTT
CASSYGTGLRPKNTGELFF
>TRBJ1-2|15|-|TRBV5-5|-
TGTGCCAGCAGCCCCGACGGAACAACTAACTATGGCTACACCTTC
CASSPDGTTNYGYTF
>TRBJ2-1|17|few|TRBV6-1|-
TGTGCCAGCAGTGAAGGTTTAACCTCCCTTCGGTACAATGAGCAGTTCTTC
CASSEGLTSLRYNEQFF
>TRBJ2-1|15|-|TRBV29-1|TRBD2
TGCAGCGTTGAAGGTAGAGCGGGAGGGTACAATGAGCAGTTCTTC
CSVEGRAGGYNEQFF
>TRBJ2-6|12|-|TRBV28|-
TGTGCCAGCCGGGCTGGGGCCAACGTCCTGACTTTC
CASRAGANVLTF
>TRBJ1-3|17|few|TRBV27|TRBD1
TGTGCCAGCAGTTTATGGTCCCGACAGGGGCCTGTGGACACCATATATTTT
CASSLWSRQGPVDTIYF
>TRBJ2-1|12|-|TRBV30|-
TGTGCCTGGGCACCCTCCTACAATGAGCAGTTCTTC
CAWAPSYNEQFF
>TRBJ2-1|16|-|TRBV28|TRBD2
TGTGCCAGCAGCACGACTAGCGGGAGCGGCTACAATGAGCAGTTCTTC
CASSTTSGSGYNEQFF
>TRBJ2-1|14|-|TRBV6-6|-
TGTGCCAGCAGTTACGGAGGGACTTTCAATGAGCAGTTCTTC
CASSYGGTFNEQFF
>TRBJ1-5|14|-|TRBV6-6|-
TGTGGAAGTAGTGTGTCCCTTGGCAATCAGCCCCAGCATTTT
CGSSVSLGNQPQHF
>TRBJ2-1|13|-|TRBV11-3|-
TGTGCCAGCAGCTTGGCGTGGGGGAATGAGCAGTTCTTC
CASSLAWGNEQFF
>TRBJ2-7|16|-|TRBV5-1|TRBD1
TGCGCCAGCAGCCCACAAGCGGACAGGGCGACCTACGAGCAGTACTTC
CASSPQADRATYEQYF
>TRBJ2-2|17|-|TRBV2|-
TGTGCCAGCAGTTTACAGGGAGTAACCCTGAACACCGGGGAGCTGTTTTTT
CASSLQGVTLNTGELFF
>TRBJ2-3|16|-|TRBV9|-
TGTGCCAGCAGCGTAGGAGCTGCTAGGAGCACAGATACGCAGTATTTT
CASSVGAARSTDTQYF
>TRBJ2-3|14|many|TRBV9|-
TGTGCCAGCAGCGTCCGGCGGGGTGCAGATACGCAGTATTTT
CASSVRRGADTQYF
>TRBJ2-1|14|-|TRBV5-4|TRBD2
TGTGCCAGTAGTGGACTAGCGGGAGTTGGTGAGCAGTTCTTC
CASSGLAGVGEQFF
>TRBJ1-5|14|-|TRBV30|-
TGTGCCTGGAGTGTAGGCGGGGGCAATCAGCCCCAGCATTTT
CAWSVGGGNQPQHF
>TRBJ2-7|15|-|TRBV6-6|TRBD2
TGTGCCAGCAGTTACTCGACTAGCGGAACATACGAGCAGTACTTC
CASSYSTSGTYEQYF
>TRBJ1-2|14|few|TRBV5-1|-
TGCGCCAGCAGCTCCAGCTGGGTGGGTTTTGGCTACACCTTC
CASSSSWVGFGYTF
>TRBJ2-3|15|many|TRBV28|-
TGTGCCAGCAGTATGGGTGGAGAGGTGGCAGATACGCAGTATTTT
CASSMGGEVADTQYF
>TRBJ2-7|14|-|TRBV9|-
TGTGCCAGCAGCCCCGGGACGCAGACCTACGAGCAGTACTTC
CASSPGTQTYEQYF
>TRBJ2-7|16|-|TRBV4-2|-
TGTGCCAGCAGCCCCTCAGGCGGCAGAGCCGACTACGAGCAGTACTTC
CASSPSGGRADYEQYF
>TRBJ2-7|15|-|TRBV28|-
TGTGCCGGGCTCAGTAAAGGGGACTTCTCCTACGAGCAGTACTTC
CAGLSKGDFSYEQYF
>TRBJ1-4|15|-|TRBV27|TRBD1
TGTGCCAGCCGACCAACTGGGGGACAGGGGATTGGACTGTTTTTT
CASRPTGGQGIGLFF
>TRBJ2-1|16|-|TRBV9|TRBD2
TGTGCCAGCAGTCGATTCGTTGGCGGGAGCGGTAATGAGCAGTTCTTC
CASSRFVGGSGNEQFF
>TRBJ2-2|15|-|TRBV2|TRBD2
TGTGCCAGCAGGGAAACTAGCGCCTACACCGGGGAGCTGTTTTTT
CASRETSAYTGELFF
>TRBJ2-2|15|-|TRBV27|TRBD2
TGTGCCAGCAGGGGGAGGACTAGCGGGACTCGGGAGCTGTTTTTT
CASRGRTSGTRELFF
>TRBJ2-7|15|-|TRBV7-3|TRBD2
TGTGCCAGCAGCTCACGACTAGCGGGAGTCGACGAGCAGTACTTC
CASSSRLAGVDEQYF
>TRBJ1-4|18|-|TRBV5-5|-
TGTGCCAGCAGCTCCGAGATAGCTGGACAAAGACTTGGTGAAAAACTGTTTTTT
CASSSEIAGQRLGEKLFF
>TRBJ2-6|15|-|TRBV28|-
TGTGCCAGCAGTCTTACAGGGTCTGGGGCCAACGTCCTGACTTTC
CASSLTGSGANVLTF
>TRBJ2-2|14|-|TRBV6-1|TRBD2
TGTGCCAGCATTAGCGGGACGAACACCGGGGAGCTGTTTTTT
CASISGTNTGELFF
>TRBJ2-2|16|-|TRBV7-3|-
TGTGCCAGCAGCTTACGTTCAGACCTTCGGACCGGGGAGCTGTTTTTT
CASSLRSDLRTGELFF
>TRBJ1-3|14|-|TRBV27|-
TGTGCCAGCAGTTTTTCGGGGGAAGGAAACACCATATATTTT
CASSFSGEGNTIYF
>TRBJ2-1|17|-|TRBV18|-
TGTGCCAGCTCACCACTGGGGCTGCGCAGCTCCTACAATGAGCAGTTCTTC
CASSPLGLRSSYNEQFF
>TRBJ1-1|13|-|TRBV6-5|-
TGTGCCAGCAGTTATAGGGGGGAAACTGAAGCTTTCTTT
CASSYRGETEAFF
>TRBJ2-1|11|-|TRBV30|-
TGTGCCTGGAGCCGTTACAATGAGCAGTTCTTC
CAWSRYNEQFF